The 18 T cell receptor beta chains reported below all come from one sample, sequenced in a study of technical replicates of blood from a handful of donors. The protocol was immunoSEQ multiplex PCR, while the TCRdb copy is restricted to in-frame clones and leaves out a portion. Of about 100,000 clones listed, nearly 96% were seen once; the top ten hold approximately 0.2%. Material: T cells isolated from PBMCs. All receptors come from a human donor in good health.

The chain recombines TRBV7-9 with TRBJ2-1; perhaps TRBD1 as D (5 bases). The CDR3 is 15 amino acids. From germline, CDR1 is SEHNR and CDR2 FQNEAQ (reference sequence). V was shortened by 2 bases and J by 4 bases, with 12 bases between the two germline ends. CDR3 residues: CASSLLADIYNEQFF. The CDR3 DNA reads as TGTGCCAGCAGCTTACTCGCGGACATATACAATGAGCAGTTCTTC.

This sequence joins TRBV10-3 and TRBJ1-2, with no clear D. Germline CDR1 reads ENHRY; CDR2 reads SYGVKD. This CDR3 contains 12 residues. Trimming cost V 2 bases and J 3 bases, with 4 bases left between them. Here the CDR3 DNA reads TGTGCCATCAGTGAGACTGACTATGGCTACACCTTC. Protein product: CAISETDYGYTF.

The chain joins TRBV13 to TRBJ1-1, with D maybe TRBD1 (6 bases). This CDR3 region has 14 residues. CDR1 PRHDT and CDR2 FYEKMQ come from the germline V gene (reference sequence). Deletions cut 5 bases from V and 5 bases from J, with 15 bases between. CDR3 in DNA: TGTGCCAGCAGCCAACTACAGGGTGGTACTGAAGCTTTCTTT. Encoded protein: CASSQLQGGTEAFF.

The genes are TRBV5-1 and TRBJ2-1; possibly TRBD2 for D (7 bases). The CDR3 consists of 16 residues. Germline V gene data show CDR1 as SGHRS and CDR2 as YFSETQ. Trimming cost V 2 bases and J 1 base, with 13 bases left between them. The CDR3 nucleotides are TGCGCCAGCAGCTTTGGGCGGGGGCGGTCCTACAATGAGCAGTTCTTC. This translates into CASSFGRGRSYNEQFF.

The chain employs TRBV7-9 and TRBJ2-7; weak D call: TRBD2 (5 bases). The CDR3 totals 12 residues. From germline, CDR1 is SEHNR and CDR2 FQNEAQ (reference sequence). V was cut by 5 bases and J by 3 bases, with 8 bases left in between. The CDR3 bases are TGTGCCAGCAGCATCGACTACTACGAGCAGTACTTC. It specifies CASSIDYYEQYF.

The count of this clone is one. The chain joins TRBV7-8 to TRBJ2-3; D may be TRBD1 (6 bases). With 0 bases removed from V and 3 bases from J, the gap between germline ends came to 13 bases. The CDR3 covers 16 residues. Germline V gene sequence: CDR1 SGHVS, CDR2 FQNEAQ. For the CDR3, the DNA is TGTGCCAGCAGCTTAGCGGCAGGGGTGATTACAGATACGCAGTATTTT. Its translation: CASSLAAGVITDTQYF. Supplemented by reference TRBV7-8 and TRBJ2-3, the full variable domain reads GAGVSQSPRYKVAKRGQDVALRCDPISGHVSLFWYQQALGQGPEFLTYFQNEAQLDKSGLPSDRFFAERPEGSVSTLKIQRTQQEDSAVYLCASSLAAGVITDTQYFGPGTRLTVL.

This clone appeared a single time. The chain employs TRBV7-9 and TRBJ2-5; TRBD2 is a possible D gene (5 bases). V gave up 4 bases and J gave up 1 base, with 7 bases separating them. From germline, CDR1 is SEHNR and CDR2 FQNEAQ (reference sequence). The CDR3 runs to 13 residues. The CDR3 is CASSSRVQETQYF. The DNA of the CDR3 is TGTGCCAGCAGCTCGCGGGTCCAAGAGACCCAGTACTTC.

V is TRBV11-2 and J is TRBJ2-7; TRBD2 matches at 9 bases. The V and J ends lost 5 bases and 3 bases, in that order; junction bases with no gene match: 11. This CDR3 spans 16 amino acids. CDR1 and CDR2 from the germline V gene are SGHAT and FQNNGV. In DNA form, the CDR3 reads TGTGCCAGCAGCGACCCGGAAAGCGGGAGGTTCTACGAGCAGTACTTC. Protein product: CASSDPESGRFYEQYF.

This chain joins TRBV6-1 and TRBJ2-1; no clear D. The CDR3 contains 13 residues. V lost 7 bases to trimming and J lost 6 bases, with 13 bases between them. Germline CDR1 MNHNS, CDR2 SASEGT. For the CDR3, the DNA is TGTGCCAGCAACGATGGGCTTCCCAATGAGCAGTTCTTC. It is translated as CASNDGLPNEQFF.

CDR3 nucleotide sequence: TGTGCCAGCAGCTTAGTTACAGGGGGCTTTAACTATGGCTACACCTTC. Residues: CASSLVTGGFNYGYTF. The chain employs TRBV7-8 and TRBJ1-2, with 9 bases aligning to TRBD1. The ends lost 1 base at V and 1 base at J; junction bases unmatched: 4. The CDR3 has 16 amino acids. Germline V gene lookup returns CDR1 SGHVS and CDR2 FQNEAQ.

The chain carries TRBV27 and TRBJ2-5, with TRBD2 identical over 7 bases. Germline V gene data show CDR1 as MNHEY and CDR2 as SMNVEV (reference sequence). J gave up 2 bases and V 4 bases, and 7 bases lay outside the gene matches. This CDR3 contains 15 residues. The CDR3 protein is CASSWSGTNQETQYF. The CDR3, as DNA: TGTGCCAGCAGTTGGTCCGGGACTAATCAAGAGACCCAGTACTTC.

The chain is built from TRBV7-8 and TRBJ2-7, with D possibly matching TRBD1 (6 bases). Per the germline V gene, CDR1 is SGHVS and CDR2 is FQNEAQ. This CDR3 is 13 amino acids long. Trimming pared 1 base from V and 6 bases from J, leaving 10 bases between. CDR3 coding DNA: TGTGCCAGCAGCTTAGACAGGGTTGGCGAGCAGTACTTC. Translating it yields CASSLDRVGEQYF.

This chain connects TRBV18 to TRBJ2-2, with 11 bases aligning to TRBD2. The V segment lost 4 bases and the J segment 6 bases; nucleotides outside the gene matches: 7. The CDR3 contains 16 residues. The germline V gene encodes CDR1 KGHSH and CDR2 LQKENI. CDR3 DNA sequence: TGTGCCAGCTCACAGCCTAGCGGGGGGCCTTCCGGGGAGCTGTTTTTT. As protein: CASSQPSGGPSGELFF.

V is TRBV5-1 and J is TRBJ2-5; the match to TRBD2 covers 7 bases. The J call may be wrong; the DNA end is better matched by TRBJ2-7. The CDR3 runs 15 residues. The germline gives CDR1 SGHRS, CDR2 YFSETQ. The DNA of the CDR3 is TGCGCCAGCAGCTTGAAGAGCGGGGTGACGAACGAGCAGTACTTC. Its translation is CASSLKSGVTNEQYF.

The gene calls are TRBV11-2 and TRBJ1-5; D is undetermined. The ends were cut back, 4 bases at V and 4 bases at J, with 5 bases in the middle. The CDR3 is 12 residues long. The germline V gene encodes CDR1 SGHAT and CDR2 FQNNGV. For the CDR3, the DNA is TGTGCCAGCAGCTCACTGAATCAGCCCCAGCATTTT. It encodes CASSSLNQPQHF.

This chain joins TRBV4-1 and TRBJ1-2; D gene unclear. Trimming left V 0 bases short and J 4 bases short, with 9 bases between. CDR3 length: 14 residues. Germline lookup yields CDR1 MGHRA and CDR2 YSYEKL. CDR3 sequence (DNA): TGCGCCAGCAGCCAAGAAGTTACAACCTATGGCTACACCTTC. It yields the protein CASSQEVTTYGYTF.

Only a few counts were recorded for this clone. CDR3 DNA sequence: TGTGCCAGCAGATCGACAGGGACCTACGAGCAGTACTTC. Protein product: CASRSTGTYEQYF. V and J are TRBV6-1 and TRBJ2-7, with 7 positions matching TRBD1. Germline CDR1 and CDR2: MNHNS and SASEGT. With 6 bases clipped from V and 2 bases from J, the junction kept 4 bases outside the gene matches. This CDR3 region has 13 residues.

The V call is TRBV5-8, the J call TRBJ2-2; 7 bases agree with TRBD1. There are 16 residues in the CDR3. Germline V lookup: CDR1 SGHTS, CDR2 YDEGEE. V lost 2 bases and J lost 4; bases outside the gene matches: 8. CDR3: CASSFATGIITGELFF. The DNA of the CDR3 is TGTGCCAGCAGCTTTGCGACAGGGATTATCACCGGGGAGCTGTTTTTT.